The next 22 T cell receptor beta chains were all read from a single sample in a study of control samples from healthy donors and cancer patients. Some clones are missing from TCRdb's copy, which holds only in-frame ones; the method was immunoSEQ multiplex PCR. The repertoire holds about 410,000 clones, 90% seen once, with more than 6% in the top ten. Sequenced material: PBMCs. The receptors here all came from a man aged 40-50 years with head and neck cancer.

This chain joins TRBV6-5 and TRBJ1-1; TRBD1 matches at 7 bases. Germline CDR1 is MNHEY and CDR2 is SVGAGI. The CDR3 spans 13 residues. The ends lost 5 bases at V and 3 bases at J; junction bases unmatched: 3. This CDR3 is CASSTGEDTEAFF. The CDR3 DNA reads as TGTGCCAGCAGTACAGGGGAGGACACTGAAGCTTTCTTT.

The rearrangement links TRBV30 to TRBJ1-4, with 7 nucleotides matching TRBD1. Unmatched junction bases numbered 11, after V lost 3 bases and J lost 4 bases. Germline V lookup: CDR1 GTSNPN, CDR2 SVGIG (reference sequence). This CDR3 region has 16 residues. This chain's CDR3 is CAWSPPPGQRNEKLFF. The CDR3 bases are TGTGCCTGGAGCCCACCCCCGGGACAGCGTAATGAAAAACTGTTTTTT.

This chain joins TRBV27 and TRBJ2-2; 7 bases map to TRBD1. V shed 8 bases and J 8 bases; nucleotides not matched to a gene: 11. Per germline, CDR1 MNHEY and CDR2 SMNVEV (reference sequence). This CDR3 spans 14 amino acids. In nucleotides, the CDR3 is TGTGCCAGCCGGGACAGAGTACTTTCTGGGGAGCTGTTTTTT. Translating it yields CASRDRVLSGELFF.

The chain employs TRBV19 and TRBJ1-4; tentatively, D is TRBD1 (6 bases). The CDR3 length is 15 residues. V lost 3 bases and J lost 8, with 16 bases in between. Germline loops: CDR1 LNHDA, CDR2 SQIVND (reference sequence). The DNA of the CDR3 is TGTGCCAGTAGTATGGCCGATCAGACAGGCGAAAAACTGTTTTTT. Its translation is CASSMADQTGEKLFF.

The CDR3 loop reads CASSMPRGRGGKGNTNEKLFF. CDR3 sequence (DNA): TGTGCCAGTAGTATGCCGAGGGGGAGAGGAGGAAAGGGCAACACTAATGAAAAACTGTTTTTT. The chain joins TRBV19 to TRBJ1-4, with D tentatively TRBD1 (6 bases). The length of the CDR3 is 21 residues. In germline, CDR1 is LNHDA, CDR2 SQIVND (reference sequence). V was clipped by 3 bases and J by 2 bases, with 28 bases between them.

This clone has just one count. The V and J genes are TRBV30 and TRBJ1-5, with 8 bases aligning to TRBD1. The CDR3 contains 14 residues. With 0 bases clipped from V and 6 bases from J, the junction kept 4 bases outside the gene matches. The germline CDR1 and CDR2 sequences are GTSNPN and SVGIG (reference sequence). The CDR3: CAWSVDRGGQPQHF. DNA of the CDR3: TGTGCCTGGAGTGTAGACAGGGGTGGTCAGCCCCAGCATTTT.

This chain links TRBV6-5 with TRBJ1-2; 12 nucleotides agree with TRBD1. This CDR3 is built from 14 residues. V gave up 5 bases and J gave up 7 bases; unmatched junction bases: 5. Germline values: CDR1 MNHEY, CDR2 SVGAGI. CDR3 sequence reads: CASSRRDRGPGYTF. DNA for the CDR3: TGTGCCAGCAGTCGCCGGGACAGGGGGCCTGGCTACACCTTC.

The chain links TRBV30 to TRBJ2-5; possibly TRBD1 for D (5 bases). This CDR3 contains 12 residues. Trimming stripped 4 bases from V and 4 bases from J, with 10 bases between. Germline CDR1 and CDR2: GTSNPN and SVGIG (reference sequence). CDR3 DNA sequence: TGTGCCTGGACAGGGATAGGAGAGACCCAGTACTTC. As protein: CAWTGIGETQYF.

V is TRBV6-5 and J is TRBJ2-7; D might be TRBD1 or TRBD2, each matching 6 bases. Germline-derived CDR1 and CDR2 are MNHEY and SVGAGI. The CDR3 runs to 15 residues. Trimming shortened V by 8 bases and J by 2 bases, and 19 bases separated the two germline ends. The CDR3 sequence: CASLASGGLAYEQYF. CDR3 bases: TGTGCCAGCCTAGCGTCTGGGGGGCTTGCCTACGAGCAGTACTTC.

This rearrangement joins TRBV7-3 to TRBJ2-2; D perhaps matches TRBD1 (5 bases). Germline V gene lookup returns CDR1 SGHTA and CDR2 FQGTGA. Deletions cut 6 bases from V and 0 bases from J, with 11 bases between. The length of the CDR3 is 15 residues. The CDR3 nucleotides are TGTGCCAGCAGATTAGGCAGGGCGAACACCGGGGAGCTGTTTTTT. Translating it yields CASRLGRANTGELFF.

V gene TRBV15 combines with J gene TRBJ1-4; D remains unclear. Trimming left V 4 bases short and J 11 bases short, with 8 bases between. The germline V gene has CDR1 LNHNV and CDR2 YYDKDF (reference sequence). CDR3 length: 11 amino acids. Here the CDR3 reads CATSNLNKLFF. The CDR3 coding sequence is TGTGCCACCAGCAATCTTAATAAACTGTTTTTT.

The chain carries TRBV12-3 or TRBV12-4 and TRBJ1-1; D gene unclear. The CDR3 has 12 amino acids. V was pared by 6 bases and J by 11 bases, with 16 bases between. The CDR3 protein is CASRLSGRVAFF. The CDR3 DNA is TGTGCCAGCAGACTCTCCGGGCGCGTTGCTTTCTTT.

This clone was seen a few times. The chain has TRBV30 and TRBJ2-4, with 7 positions matching TRBD1. Germline CDR1 and CDR2: GTSNPN and SVGIG (reference sequence). The CDR3 totals 14 residues. V lost 5 bases, J lost 7 bases, and 11 bases stayed unmatched. The CDR3 is CAWEGQEKPNIQYF. CDR3 nucleotides: TGTGCCTGGGAAGGACAGGAGAAACCCAACATTCAGTACTTC.

CDR3 amino acids: CASIRGNTIYF. The DNA of the CDR3 is TGTGCCAGCATAAGAGGAAACACCATATATTTT. The chain joins TRBV6-5 to TRBJ1-3, with unresolved D. CDR3 length: 11 amino acids. CDR1 MNHEY and CDR2 SVGAGI come from the germline V gene. V lost 7 bases and J 4 bases, leaving 5 bases between the germline ends.

The V call is TRBV28, the J call TRBJ1-5; D not certain. The V and J ends lost 5 bases and 5 bases respectively, with 13 bases between them. This CDR3 is built from 14 residues. Germline V lookup: CDR1 MDHEN, CDR2 SYDVKM. The CDR3 sequence is CASSGPLGHQPQHF. DNA for the CDR3: TGTGCCAGCAGTGGCCCGCTTGGACATCAGCCCCAGCATTTT. Using reference TRBV28 and TRBJ1-5 for the parts outside the CDR3, the full variable domain is DVKVTQSSRYLVKRTGEKVFLECVQDMDHENMFWYRQDPGLGLRLIYFSYDVKMKEKGDIPEGYSVSREKKERFSLILESASTNQTSMYLCASSGPLGHQPQHFGDGTRLSIL.

This clone came up once. The rearrangement joins TRBV28 to TRBJ2-7; 11 positions match TRBD2. Per germline, CDR1 MDHEN and CDR2 SYDVKM. The CDR3 consists of 15 residues. V dropped 4 bases and J dropped 2; count of bases not matched to a gene: 4. CDR3 nucleotide sequence: TGTGCCAGCAGTTCCATTAGCGGGGGGGCCTACGAGCAGTACTTC. Translating gives CASSSISGGAYEQYF.

The chain couples TRBV6-5 to TRBJ2-3; 7 bases are a match to TRBD1. Germline loops: CDR1 MNHEY, CDR2 SVGAGI. This CDR3 comprises 13 residues. Losses at the gene ends were 8 bases for V and 2 bases for J; bases not matched to a gene: 4. The DNA of the CDR3 is TGTGCCAGCGGGGGACAGTACACAGATACGCAGTATTTT. Translated, it gives CASGGQYTDTQYF.

The gene calls are TRBV25-1 and TRBJ2-5; 7 positions match TRBD1. J was trimmed by 2 bases and V by 1 base; bases with no gene match: 1. This CDR3 region has 14 residues. Germline CDR1 is MGHDK and CDR2 is SYGVNS. CDR3 region: CASSELGQQETQYF. In DNA form, the CDR3 reads TGTGCCAGCAGTGAATTGGGACAGCAAGAGACCCAGTACTTC.

This clone was observed a single time. The chain joins TRBV7-2 to TRBJ2-5; D possibly uses TRBD1 or TRBD2 (6 bases each). This CDR3 has 15 residues. V shed 5 bases and J shed 6 bases, with 19 bases lying between them. In germline, CDR1 is SGHTA, CDR2 FQGNSA. DNA of the CDR3: TGTGCCAGCAGCCAAGGGGGAGGTGTACCTAAGACCCAGTACTTC. This codes for CASSQGGGVPKTQYF.

J is TRBJ2-5 and V is TRBV14; TRBD2 matches 7 bases. This CDR3 is 16 amino acids long. The germline V gene encodes CDR1 SGHDN and CDR2 FVKESK. Losses at the gene ends were 3 bases for V and 5 bases for J; bases not matched to a gene: 12. As DNA, the CDR3 is TGTGCCAGCAGCCAGTCCCGGAGGACTAGTGGCGAGACCCAGTACTTC. Its translation: CASSQSRRTSGETQYF.

The chain carries TRBV10-3 and TRBJ1-1, with TRBD1 matching over 7 bases. Trimming took 7 bases from V and 6 from J; bases not matched to a gene: 5. CDR3 length equals 12 residues. Germline loops: CDR1 ENHRY, CDR2 SYGVKD. CDR3 in DNA: TGTGCCATCAAGGGGGCTGTAGCTGAAGCTTTCTTT. This sequence encodes CAIKGAVAEAFF.

The chain has TRBV6-1 and TRBJ2-1; TRBD1 aligns across 10 bases. This CDR3 has 15 residues. After removal of 0 bases from V and 9 bases from J, the junction contained 5 bases not matched to a gene. CDR1 and CDR2 from the germline V gene are MNHNS and SASEGT. DNA of the CDR3: TGTGCCAGCAGTGAAGCGGGGACAGGGGTAGGTGAGCAGTTCTTC. Translated, it gives CASSEAGTGVGEQFF.